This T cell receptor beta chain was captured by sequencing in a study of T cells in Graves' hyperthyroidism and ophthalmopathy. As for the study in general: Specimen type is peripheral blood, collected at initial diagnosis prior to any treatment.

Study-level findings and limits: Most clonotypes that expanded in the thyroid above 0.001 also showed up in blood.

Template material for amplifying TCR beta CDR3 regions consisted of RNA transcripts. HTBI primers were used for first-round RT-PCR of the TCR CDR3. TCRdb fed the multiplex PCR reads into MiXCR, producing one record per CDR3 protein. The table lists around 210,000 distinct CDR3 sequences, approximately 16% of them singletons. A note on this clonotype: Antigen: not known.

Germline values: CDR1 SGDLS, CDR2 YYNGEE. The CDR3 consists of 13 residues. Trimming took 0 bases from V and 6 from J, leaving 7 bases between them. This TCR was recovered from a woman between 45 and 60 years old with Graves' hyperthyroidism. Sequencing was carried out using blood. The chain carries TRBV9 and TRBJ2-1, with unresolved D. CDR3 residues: CASSVGLRNEQFF. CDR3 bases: TGTGCCAGCAGCGTAGGACTCCGCAATGAGCAGTTCTTC.